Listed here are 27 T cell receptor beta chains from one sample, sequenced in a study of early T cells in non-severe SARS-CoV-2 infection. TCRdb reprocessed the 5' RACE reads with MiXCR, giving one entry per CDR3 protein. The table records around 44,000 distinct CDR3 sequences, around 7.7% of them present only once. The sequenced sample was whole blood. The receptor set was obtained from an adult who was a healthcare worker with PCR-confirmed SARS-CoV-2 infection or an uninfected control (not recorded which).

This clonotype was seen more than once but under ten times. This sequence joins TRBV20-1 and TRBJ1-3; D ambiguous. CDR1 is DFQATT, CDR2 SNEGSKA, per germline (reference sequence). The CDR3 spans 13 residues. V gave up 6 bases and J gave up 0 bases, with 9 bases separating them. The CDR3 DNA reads TGCAGTGCCGGATCCTACTCTGGAAACACCATATATTTT. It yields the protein CSAGSYSGNTIYF.

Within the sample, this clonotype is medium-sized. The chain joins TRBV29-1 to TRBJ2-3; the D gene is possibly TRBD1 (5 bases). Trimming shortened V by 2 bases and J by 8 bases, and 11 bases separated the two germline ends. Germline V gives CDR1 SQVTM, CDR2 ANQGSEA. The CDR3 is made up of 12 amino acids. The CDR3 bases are TGCAGCGTTGAAACAGGCCTGGGTACGCAGTATTTT. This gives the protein CSVETGLGTQYF.

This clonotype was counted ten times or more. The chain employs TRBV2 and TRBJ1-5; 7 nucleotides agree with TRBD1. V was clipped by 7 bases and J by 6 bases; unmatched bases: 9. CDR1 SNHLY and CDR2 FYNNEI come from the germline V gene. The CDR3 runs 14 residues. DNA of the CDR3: TGTGCCAGCACCGACAGGGATAACGGTCAGCCCCAGCATTTT. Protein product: CASTDRDNGQPQHF.

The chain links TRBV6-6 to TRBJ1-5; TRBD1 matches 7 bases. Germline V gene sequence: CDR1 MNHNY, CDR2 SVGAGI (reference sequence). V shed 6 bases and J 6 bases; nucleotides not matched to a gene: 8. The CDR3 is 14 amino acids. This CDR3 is CASSQDRVGQPQHF. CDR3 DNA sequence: TGTGCCAGCAGCCAAGACAGGGTAGGTCAGCCCCAGCATTTT.

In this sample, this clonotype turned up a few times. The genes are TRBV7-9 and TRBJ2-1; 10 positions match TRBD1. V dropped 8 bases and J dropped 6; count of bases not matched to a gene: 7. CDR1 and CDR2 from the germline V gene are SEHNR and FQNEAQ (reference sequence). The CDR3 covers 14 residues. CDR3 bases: TGTGCCAGCGGGACAGGGGAATTAGTCAATGAGCAGTTCTTC. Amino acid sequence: CASGTGELVNEQFF.

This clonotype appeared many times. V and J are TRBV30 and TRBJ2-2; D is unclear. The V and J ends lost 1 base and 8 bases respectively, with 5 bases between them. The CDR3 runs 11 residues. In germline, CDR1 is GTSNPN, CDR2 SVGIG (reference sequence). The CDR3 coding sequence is TGTGCCTGGAGTGATCGTGGGGAGCTGTTTTTT. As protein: CAWSDRGELFF.

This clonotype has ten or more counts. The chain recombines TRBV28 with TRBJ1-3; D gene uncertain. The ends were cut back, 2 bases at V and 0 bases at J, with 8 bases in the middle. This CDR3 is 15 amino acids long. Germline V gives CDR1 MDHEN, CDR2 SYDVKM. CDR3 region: CASSLRRTSGNTIYF. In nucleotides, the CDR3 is TGTGCCAGCAGTTTAAGACGGACCTCTGGAAACACCATATATTTT.

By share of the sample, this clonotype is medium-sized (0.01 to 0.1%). This chain's CDR3 is CASSLTVEQYF. For the CDR3, the DNA is TGTGCCAGCAGCCTAACGGTTGAGCAGTATTTT. This chain connects TRBV7-9 to TRBJ2-3; D is unclear. CDR1 and CDR2 (germline): SEHNR, FQNEAQ (reference sequence). Trimming stripped 5 bases from V and 11 bases from J, with 11 bases between. The CDR3 contains 11 residues. The full variable domain, its missing parts supplied by reference TRBV7-9 and TRBJ2-3, is DTGVSQNPRHKITKRGQNVTFRCDPISEHNRLYWYRQTLGQGPEFLTYFQNEAQLEKSRLLSDRFSAERPKGSFSTLEIQRTEQGDSAMYLCASSLTVEQYFGPGTRLTVL.

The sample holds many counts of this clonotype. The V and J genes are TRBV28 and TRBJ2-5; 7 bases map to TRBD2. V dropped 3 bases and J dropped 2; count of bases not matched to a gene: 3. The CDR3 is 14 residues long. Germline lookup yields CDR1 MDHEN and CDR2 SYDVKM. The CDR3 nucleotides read TGTGCCAGCAGTTTCGCTAGCGGACAAGAGACCCAGTACTTC. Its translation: CASSFASGQETQYF.

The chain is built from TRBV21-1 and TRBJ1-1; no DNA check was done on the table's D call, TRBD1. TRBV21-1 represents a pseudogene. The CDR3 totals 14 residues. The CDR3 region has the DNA TGTGCCAGCAGCGCAGGGGATGTGAACACTGAAGCTTTCTTT. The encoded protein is CASSAGDVNTEAFF.

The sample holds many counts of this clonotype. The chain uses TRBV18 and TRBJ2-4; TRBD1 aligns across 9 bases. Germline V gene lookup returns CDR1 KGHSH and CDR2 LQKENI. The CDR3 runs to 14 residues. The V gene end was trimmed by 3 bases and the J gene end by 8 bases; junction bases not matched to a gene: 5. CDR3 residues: CASSPLGQGDIQYF. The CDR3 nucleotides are TGTGCCAGCTCACCTCTGGGACAGGGAGACATTCAGTACTTC.

The chain's CDR3 is CASSPRTGKNTEAFF. Here the CDR3 DNA reads TGTGCCAGCTCACCTAGGACAGGGAAGAACACTGAAGCTTTCTTT. The chain recombines TRBV18 with TRBJ1-1; 8 positions match TRBD1. The CDR3 length is 15 residues. CDR1 KGHSH and CDR2 LQKENI come from the germline V gene. J lost 1 base, V lost 3 bases, and 4 bases had no gene match.

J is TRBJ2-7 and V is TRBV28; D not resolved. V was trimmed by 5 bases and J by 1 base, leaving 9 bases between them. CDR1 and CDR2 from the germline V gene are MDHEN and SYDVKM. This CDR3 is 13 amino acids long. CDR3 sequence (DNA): TGTGCCAGCAGTAGGACGGCTTCCTACGAGCAGTACTTC. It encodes CASSRTASYEQYF.

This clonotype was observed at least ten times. The CDR3 spells CASSPPGQGYGYTF. The CDR3 nucleotides read TGTGCCAGCAGTCCCCCGGGACAGGGTTATGGCTACACCTTC. This sequence joins TRBV12-3 or TRBV12-4 and TRBJ1-2; TRBD1 aligns across 9 bases. With 5 bases clipped from V and 5 bases from J, the junction kept 6 bases outside the gene matches. The CDR3 has 14 residues.

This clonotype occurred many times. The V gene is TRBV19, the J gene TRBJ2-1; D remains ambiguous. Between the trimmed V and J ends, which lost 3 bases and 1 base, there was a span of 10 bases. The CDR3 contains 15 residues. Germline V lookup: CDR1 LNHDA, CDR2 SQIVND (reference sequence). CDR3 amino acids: CASSILSRSYNEQFF. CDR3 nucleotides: TGTGCCAGTAGTATCCTCAGCAGATCCTACAATGAGCAGTTCTTC.

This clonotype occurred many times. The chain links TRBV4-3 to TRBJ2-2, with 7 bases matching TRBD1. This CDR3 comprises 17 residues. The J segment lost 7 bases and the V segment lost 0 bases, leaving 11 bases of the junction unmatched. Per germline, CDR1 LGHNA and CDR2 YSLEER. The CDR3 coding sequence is TGCGCCAGCAGCCAAGAACACAGGGGTTTGAGGGACGGGGAGCTGTTTTTT. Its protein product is CASSQEHRGLRDGELFF.

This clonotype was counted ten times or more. CDR3 region: CSVEDPSLAGGYSDTQYF. The DNA for the CDR3 is TGCAGCGTTGAAGATCCCTCACTAGCGGGGGGGTATTCTGATACGCAGTATTTT. This rearrangement joins TRBV29-1 to TRBJ2-3; 13 bases fit TRBD2. The germline gives CDR1 SQVTM, CDR2 ANQGSEA. This CDR3 has 18 residues. J lost 6 bases, V lost 0 bases, and 12 bases had no gene match.

The CDR3 reads CASRIQGGGTTGELFF. In DNA, the CDR3 is TGTGCCAGCAGAATACAAGGCGGAGGGACTACCGGGGAGCTGTTTTTT. The V call is TRBV7-2, the J call TRBJ2-2, with a tentative D call TRBD2 (6 bases). Trimming took 6 bases from V and 5 from J, leaving 19 bases between them. The CDR3 is 16 amino acids. The germline gives CDR1 SGHTA, CDR2 FQGNSA.

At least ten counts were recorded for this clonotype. DNA for the CDR3: TGTGCCAGCAGTTACTCGGGCGTCACTGAAGCTTTCTTT. Amino acid sequence: CASSYSGVTEAFF. This chain uses TRBV6-5 with TRBJ1-1; D is undetermined. The CDR3 length is 13 residues. Germline V gene data show CDR1 as MNHEY and CDR2 as SVGAGI. Trimming took 0 bases from V and 4 from J, leaving 6 bases between them.

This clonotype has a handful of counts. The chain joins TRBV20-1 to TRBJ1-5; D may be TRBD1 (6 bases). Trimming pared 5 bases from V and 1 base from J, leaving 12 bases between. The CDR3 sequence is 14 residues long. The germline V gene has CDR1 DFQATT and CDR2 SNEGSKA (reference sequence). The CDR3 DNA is TGCAGTGCTTTAACGGACAGAAGCAATCAGCCCCAGCATTTT. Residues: CSALTDRSNQPQHF.

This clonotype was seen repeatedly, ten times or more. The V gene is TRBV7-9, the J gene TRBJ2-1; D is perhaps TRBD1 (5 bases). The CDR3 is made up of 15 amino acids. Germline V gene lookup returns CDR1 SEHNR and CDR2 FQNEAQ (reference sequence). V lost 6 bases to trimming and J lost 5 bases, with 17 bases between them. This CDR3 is CASRGETGRNNEQFF. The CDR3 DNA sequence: TGTGCCAGCAGAGGGGAAACGGGCCGTAACAATGAGCAGTTCTTC.

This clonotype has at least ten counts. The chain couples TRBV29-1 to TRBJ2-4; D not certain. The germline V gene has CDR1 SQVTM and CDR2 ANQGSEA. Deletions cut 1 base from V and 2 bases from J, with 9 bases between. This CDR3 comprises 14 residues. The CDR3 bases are TGCAGCGTTGAAGGGCCCGAAACCAAAAACATTCAGTACTTC. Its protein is CSVEGPETKNIQYF.

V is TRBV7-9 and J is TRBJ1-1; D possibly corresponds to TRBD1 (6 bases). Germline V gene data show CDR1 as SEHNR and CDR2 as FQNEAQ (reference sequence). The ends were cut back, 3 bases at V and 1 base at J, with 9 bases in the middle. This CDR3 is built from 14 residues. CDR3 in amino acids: CASSLQGWNTEAFF. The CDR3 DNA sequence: TGTGCCAGCAGCTTGCAGGGGTGGAACACTGAAGCTTTCTTT. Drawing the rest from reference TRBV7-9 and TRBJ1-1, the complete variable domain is DTGVSQNPRHKITKRGQNVTFRCDPISEHNRLYWYRQTLGQGPEFLTYFQNEAQLEKSRLLSDRFSAERPKGSFSTLEIQRTEQGDSAMYLCASSLQGWNTEAFFGQGTRLTVV.

The CDR3: CASSQDPGYEQYF. In nucleotides, the CDR3 is TGTGCCAGCAGCCAAGACCCCGGCTACGAGCAGTACTTC. The rearrangement uses TRBV14 and TRBJ2-7; D remains ambiguous. V was clipped by 0 bases and J by 3 bases, with 6 bases between them. CDR3 length: 13 residues. CDR1 SGHDN and CDR2 FVKESK come from the germline V gene.

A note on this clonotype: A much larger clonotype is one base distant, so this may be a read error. CDR3 sequence: CTSSPRTTNEKLFF. As DNA, the CDR3 is TGTACCAGCAGTCCCCGCACAACTAATGAAAAACTGTTTTTT. V gene TRBV27 combines with J gene TRBJ1-4, with unresolved D. Germline V CDR1 and CDR2: MNHEY, SMNVEV (reference sequence). The CDR3 sequence is 14 residues long. Supplemented by reference TRBV27 and TRBJ1-4, the full variable domain reads EAQVTQNPRYLITVTGKKLTVTCSQNMNHEYMSWYRQDPGLGLRQIYYSMNVEVTDKGDVPEGYKVSRKEKRNFPLILESPSPNQTSLYFCTSSPRTTNEKLFFGSGTQLSVL.

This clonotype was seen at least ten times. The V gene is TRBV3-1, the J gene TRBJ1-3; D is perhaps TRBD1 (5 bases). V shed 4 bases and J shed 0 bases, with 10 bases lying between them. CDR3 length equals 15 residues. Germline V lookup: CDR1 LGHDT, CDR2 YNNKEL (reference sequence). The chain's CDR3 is CASSRGTVSGNTIYF. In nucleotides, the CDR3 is TGTGCCAGCAGCCGAGGGACGGTCTCTGGAAACACCATATATTTT.

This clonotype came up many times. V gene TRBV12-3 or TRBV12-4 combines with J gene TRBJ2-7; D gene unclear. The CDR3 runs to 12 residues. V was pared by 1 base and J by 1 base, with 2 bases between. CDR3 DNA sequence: TGTGCCAGCAGTTTAGTTTCCTACGAGCAGTACTTC. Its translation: CASSLVSYEQYF.